This paragraph covers one TCR beta chain sequence. Germline and junction disagree at one end, which may indicate a read error. Thyroid surgery had not been preceded by any treatment in any patient. This sample is part of a study of metastatic and nonmetastatic thyroid tumors. Study background: Where malignant and benign thyroid patients were concerned, repertoires were compared across blood and tumor or nodule tissue.

TCRdb re-called the PCR reads through MiXCR. The table has about 24,000 clones, more than 20% seen once. The sample comprised blood. The clonotype originates from a male donor with papillary thyroid cancer or a benign thyroid nodule (not recorded which). Some clones in this sample may be carry-over from other donors' samples.

The CDR3 nucleotides read TGTGCCAGAAGTGAACTTGGGCCCCATTCAACCCTCAACTTT. It is translated as CARSELGPHSTLNF. The chain recombines TRBV2 with TRBJ1-6; D not certain. The CDR3 spans 14 residues. Looked up from germline, CDR1 is SNHLY and CDR2 is FYNNEI.